A selection of T cell receptor beta chains follows, all from one sample in a study of blood T cells in healthy people across ages. TCRdb itself ran the 5' RACE reads through MiXCR, one entry per CDR3 protein. The table has 1.5 million to 2 million distinct CDR3 sequences, roughly 49% seen once. Sequencing used blood. These TCRs come from a woman in her forties in good health. Each CDR3 is given with its conserved first and last residue. D genes are given only for firm matches. Size values are once, few and many counts, or a class for expanded clones, and some rows have none.

>TRBV20-1|few|TRBJ2-6|TRBD1
CSAQPGQLVRGANVLTF
TGCAGTGCTCAACCGGGACAGCTAGTTAGGGGGGCCAACGTCCTGACTTTC
>TRBV5-6|once|TRBJ2-1|TRBD2
CASSSTSGGAYLANEQFF
TGTGCCAGCAGCTCGACTAGCGGGGGGGCTTACCTGGCCAATGAGCAGTTCTTC
>TRBV6-1|-|TRBJ2-3|TRBD2
CASRGGLAGVPSVDTQYF
TGTGCCAGCCGTGGAGGACTAGCGGGGGTTCCCTCGGTAGATACGCAGTATTTT
>TRBV6-5|-|TRBJ2-7|TRBD2
CASSPSAGPYNEQYF
TGTGCCAGCAGCCCCTCAGCGGGGCCCTACAATGAGCAGTACTTC
>TRBV28|few|TRBJ2-7|TRBD2
CASSSSSGGFYEQYF
TGTGCCAGCAGTTCGTCTAGCGGGGGTTTTTACGAGCAGTACTTC
>TRBV6-2/TRBV6-3|-|TRBJ2-1|-
CASSYDGLAAYNEQFF
TGTGCCAGCAGTTACGACGGATTAGCGGCCTACAATGAGCAGTTCTTC
>TRBV28|-|TRBJ2-4|-
CASSSREVLNIQYF
TGTGCCAGCAGTAGCAGGGAGGTACTCAACATTCAGTACTTC
>TRBV6-2/TRBV6-3|-|TRBJ1-5|-
CASEGGGSNQPQHF
TGTGCCAGCGAGGGAGGCGGGAGCAATCAGCCCCAGCATTTT
>TRBV7-9|-|TRBJ2-1|-
CASSLMGGPNNEQFF
TGTGCCAGCAGCTTAATGGGGGGACCGAACAATGAGCAGTTCTTC
>TRBV4-3|-|TRBJ2-7|-
CASSQSTGYEQYF
TGCGCCAGCAGCCAATCTACAGGCTACGAGCAGTACTTC
>TRBV28|few|TRBJ2-1|TRBD2
CATSGLAGVNEQFF
TGTGCCACTTCGGGACTAGCGGGGGTCAATGAGCAGTTCTTC
>TRBV15|-|TRBJ2-1|-
CATSGSPVREQFF
TGTGCCACCAGCGGCTCGCCCGTTCGTGAGCAGTTCTTC
>TRBV7-3|-|TRBJ1-1|-
CASSLRGGYNTEAFF
TGTGCCAGCAGCCTACGTGGGGGCTACAACACTGAAGCTTTCTTT
>TRBV12-3/TRBV12-4|few|TRBJ1-6|TRBD1
CATGTGTASSPLHF
TGTGCCACCGGGACCGGGACAGCCAGTTCACCCCTCCACTTT
>TRBV9|-|TRBJ2-5|-
CASSVGLGSGETQYF
TGTGCCAGCAGCGTGGGCCTTGGTTCCGGGGAGACCCAGTACTTC
>TRBV5-1|once|TRBJ2-1|-
CASSVGASPNEQFF
TGCGCCAGCAGCGTGGGTGCTAGTCCAAATGAGCAGTTCTTC
>TRBV7-2|-|TRBJ2-1|TRBD2
CASSDRTSGYKQFF
TGTGCCAGCAGCGACCGGACTAGCGGATACAAGCAGTTCTTC
>TRBV6-6|-|TRBJ2-5|-
CASRRTGLGYQETQYF
TGTGCCAGCAGACGTACAGGTCTGGGGTACCAAGAGACCCAGTACTTC
>TRBV6-1|few|TRBJ2-1|TRBD1
CASSEPGQSNNEQFF
TGTGCCAGCAGTGAACCGGGACAGAGCAACAATGAGCAGTTCTTC
>TRBV4-3|-|TRBJ2-2|-
CASSPQAGVQETQYFGELFF
-
>TRBV15|-|TRBJ2-7|TRBD1
CATSRRQGENEQYF
TGTGCCACCAGCAGGAGACAGGGGGAAAACGAGCAGTACTTC
>TRBV15|-|TRBJ2-5|-
CATSNPGRTQETQYF
TGTGCCACCAGCAATCCGGGGAGAACTCAAGAGACCCAGTACTTC
>TRBV7-2|many|TRBJ2-3|TRBD2
CASSLGGGPTDTQYF
TGTGCCAGCAGCTTAGGCGGGGGGCCCACAGATACGCAGTATTTT
>TRBV9|-|TRBJ2-3|-
CASSTGYTDTQYF
TGTGCCAGCAGCACGGGCTACACAGATACGCAGTATTTT
>TRBV24-1|few|TRBJ2-3|-
CATAGTLVLDTQYF
TGTGCCACCGCTGGGACACTCGTTTTGGATACGCAGTATTTT
>TRBV2|once|TRBJ2-3|TRBD2
CASSEIGLASDTQYF
TGTGCCAGCAGTGAAATTGGACTAGCGTCAGATACGCAGTATTTT
>TRBV18|-|TRBJ2-1|TRBD1
CASSRNSGTGRPSEQFF
TGTGCCAGCTCACGAAACTCCGGGACAGGGCGACCTAGTGAGCAGTTCTTC
>TRBV4-3|-|TRBJ1-2|-
CASSQVPTGGFLYGYTF
TGCGCCAGCAGCCAAGTCCCGACAGGCGGCTTCCTCTATGGCTACACCTTC
>TRBV5-1|-|TRBJ2-7|TRBD1
CASSFTTGFNSYEQYF
TGCGCCAGCAGCTTTACGACAGGGTTTAACTCCTACGAGCAGTACTTC
>TRBV3-1|once|TRBJ2-5|-
CASSQVRGGSETQYF
TGTGCCAGCAGCCAAGTTAGAGGGGGGAGCGAGACCCAGTACTTC
>TRBV4-1|-|TRBJ2-7|-
CASSHHYEQYF
TGCGCCAGCAGCCACCACTACGAGCAGTACTTC
>TRBV13|-|TRBJ2-5|-
CASSVGGWEIQETQYF
TGTGCCAGCAGCGTAGGAGGGTGGGAGATACAAGAGACCCAGTACTTC
>TRBV20-1|-|TRBJ2-7|-
CSARGAGTMYEQYF
TGCAGTGCTAGAGGGGCCGGGACAATGTACGAGCAGTACTTC
>TRBV12-3/TRBV12-4|once|TRBJ1-1|TRBD1
CASRPTGDATEAFF
TGTGCCAGCAGGCCGACAGGGGATGCCACTGAAGCTTTCTTT
>TRBV7-9|-|TRBJ1-4|-
CASSDLLGINEKLFF
TGTGCCAGCAGCGACCTACTGGGAATCAATGAAAAACTGTTTTTT
>TRBV25-1|-|TRBJ1-2|-
CASSLLSANYGYTF
TGTGCCAGCAGTCTTTTGTCAGCTAACTATGGCTACACCTTC
>TRBV29-1|few|TRBJ2-1|TRBD2
CSVARTSNEQFF
TGCAGCGTTGCCCGGACTAGCAATGAGCAGTTCTTC
>TRBV20-1|few|TRBJ2-7|TRBD1
CSAIRTGPSSYEQYF
TGCAGTGCTATCCGGACAGGCCCTAGCTCCTACGAGCAGTACTTC
>TRBV24-1|few|TRBJ2-5|-
CATSDSILAAETQYF
TGTGCCACCAGTGATTCAATCCTAGCTGCAGAGACCCAGTACTTC
>TRBV4-2|-|TRBJ1-2|-
CASSQVRQDYGYTF
TGTGCCAGCAGCCAAGTTAGACAGGACTATGGCTACACCTTC
>TRBV5-1|-|TRBJ1-1|-
CASRDGTGTEAFF
TGCGCCAGCAGGGATGGGACGGGCACTGAAGCTTTCTTT
>TRBV28|few|TRBJ2-7|-
CASSFGLRGSSYEQYF
TGTGCCAGCAGTTTTGGACTTCGGGGGAGCTCCTACGAGCAGTACTTC
>TRBV7-2|-|TRBJ2-3|TRBD2
CASSLRREGDTQYF
TGTGCCAGCAGCTTACGGCGGGAGGGAGATACGCAGTATTTT
>TRBV4-3|-|TRBJ2-3|-
CASSQEGAWGDTQYF
TGCGCCAGCAGCCAAGAGGGGGCGTGGGGAGATACGCAGTATTTT
>TRBV6-5|few|TRBJ2-1|-
CASRPPGSSYNEQFF
TGTGCCAGCAGACCCCCGGGGAGCTCCTACAATGAGCAGTTCTTC